These 3 T cell receptor beta chains were all obtained from the same sample, sequenced in a study of blood T cells in healthy people across ages. Combining a sample-barcoded 5' primer with a J-beta primer mix, a second PCR ran for 7 to 11 cycles. TCRdb fed the 5' RACE reads into MiXCR, producing one record per CDR3 protein. The sample records nearly 1 million distinct CDR3 sequences, 51% being singletons. The source material was blood. These receptors were collected from a woman between 55 and 75 years old in good health.

The chain is built from TRBV3-1 and TRBJ2-5, with unresolved D. The J call is uncertain, as TRBJ2-7 better fits the DNA end. The CDR3 is made up of 13 amino acids. Germline V gene sequence: CDR1 LGHDT, CDR2 YNNKEL (reference sequence). The CDR3 nucleotides read TGTGCCAGCAGCCATTCCTCTAGGGACGAGCAGTACTTC. Translation: CASSHSSRDEQYF.

This clonotype was detected many times. The J gene is TRBJ1-5, the V gene TRBV14; D remains unclear. The CDR3 spans 13 residues. CDR1 SGHDN and CDR2 FVKESK come from the germline V gene. V lost 2 bases and J 5 bases, leaving 7 bases between the germline ends. The CDR3 sequence is CASSQLPHQPQHF. In DNA form, the CDR3 reads TGTGCCAGCAGCCAACTACCCCATCAGCCCCAGCATTTT.

A few counts support this clonotype. The rearrangement joins TRBV5-1 to TRBJ2-1; TRBD2 agrees at 7 bases. After removal of 2 bases from V and 9 bases from J, the junction contained 8 bases not matched to a gene. In germline, CDR1 is SGHRS, CDR2 YFSETQ. This CDR3 region has 14 residues. CDR3 region: CASSFGGWEGEQFF. CDR3 in DNA: TGCGCCAGCAGCTTTGGAGGGTGGGAGGGTGAGCAGTTCTTC.